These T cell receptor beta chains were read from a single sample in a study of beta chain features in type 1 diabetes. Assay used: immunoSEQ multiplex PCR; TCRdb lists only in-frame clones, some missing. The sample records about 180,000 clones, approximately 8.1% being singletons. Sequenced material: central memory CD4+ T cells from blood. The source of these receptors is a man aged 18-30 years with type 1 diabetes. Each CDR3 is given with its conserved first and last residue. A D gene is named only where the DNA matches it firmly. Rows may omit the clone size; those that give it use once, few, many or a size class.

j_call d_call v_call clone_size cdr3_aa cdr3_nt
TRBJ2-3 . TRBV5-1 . CASSSSREVNTQYF TGCGCCAGCAGCTCTTCTAGGGAGGTTAATACGCAGTATTTT
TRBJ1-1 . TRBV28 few CASSLSTEAFF TGTGCCAGCAGTCTATCAACTGAAGCTTTCTTT
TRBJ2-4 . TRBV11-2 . CASQNRGGLAKNIQYF TGTGCCAGCCAAAATAGGGGGGGCTTAGCCAAAAACATTCAGTACTTC
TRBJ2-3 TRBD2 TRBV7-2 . CASSSTRNSGSTDTQYF TGTGCCAGCAGCTCGACCCGCAATAGCGGGAGTACAGATACGCAGTATTTT
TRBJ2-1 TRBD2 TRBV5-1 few CASSFYSGESSYNEQFF TGCGCCAGCAGCTTCTATAGCGGGGAGAGCTCCTACAATGAGCAGTTCTTC
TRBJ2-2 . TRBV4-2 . CASSQDPLAGTGELFF TGTGCCAGCAGCCAAGATCCCCTCGCAGGCACCGGGGAGCTGTTTTTT
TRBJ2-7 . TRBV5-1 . CASGGNQGNSYEQYF TGCGCCAGCGGGGGGAACCAGGGTAACTCCTACGAGCAGTACTTC
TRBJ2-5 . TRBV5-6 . CASSSGLRGQETQYF TGTGCCAGCAGCTCCGGGTTACGGGGCCAAGAGACCCAGTACTTC
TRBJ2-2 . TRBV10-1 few CASSRRTGELFF TGCGCCAGCAGTCGGAGAACCGGGGAGCTGTTTTTT
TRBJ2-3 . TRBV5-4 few CASSSSSRTPDTQYF TGTGCCAGCAGCTCATCCTCACGTACACCAGATACGCAGTATTTT
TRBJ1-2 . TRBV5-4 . CASSQQVRNNYGYTF TGCGCCAGCAGCCAACAAGTCAGGAATAACTATGGCTACACCTTC
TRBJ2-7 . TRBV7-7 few CASSLGTANEQYF TGTGCCAGCAGCTTAGGGACTGCCAACGAGCAGTACTTC
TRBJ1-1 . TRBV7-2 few CASSLTETEAFF TGTGCCAGCAGCTTAACAGAAACTGAAGCTTTCTTT
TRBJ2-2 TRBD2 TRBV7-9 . CASSLAGGTNTGELFF TGTGCCAGCAGCTTAGCGGGGGGGACGAACACCGGGGAGCTGTTTTTT
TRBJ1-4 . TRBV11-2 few CASSLVGARLEKLFF TGTGCCAGCAGCTTAGTGGGGGCCCGTCTTGAAAAACTGTTTTTT
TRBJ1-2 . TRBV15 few CATSESLQGGYTF TGTGCCACCAGCGAAAGCCTCCAGGGTGGCTACACCTTC
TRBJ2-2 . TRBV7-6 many CASSLASWNTGELFF TGTGCCAGCAGCTTAGCTTCGTGGAACACCGGGGAGCTGTTTTTT
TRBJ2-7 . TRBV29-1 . CSVEGARGAYEQYF TGCAGCGTTGAGGGGGCCAGGGGGGCCTACGAGCAGTACTTC
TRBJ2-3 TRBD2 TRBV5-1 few CASRGSGLAGTDTQYF TGCGCCAGCAGAGGATCAGGGCTAGCGGGTACAGATACGCAGTATTTT
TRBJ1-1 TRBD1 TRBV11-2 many CASSWAGGTEAFF TGTGCCAGCAGCTGGGCAGGGGGCACTGAAGCTTTCTTT
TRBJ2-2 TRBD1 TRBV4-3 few CASSDRRTGITGELFF TGCGCCAGCAGCGACCGACGGACAGGGATCACCGGGGAGCTGTTTTTT
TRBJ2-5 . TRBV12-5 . CASGLNARGEETQYF TGTGCTAGTGGTTTGAATGCCAGGGGAGAGGAGACCCAGTACTTC
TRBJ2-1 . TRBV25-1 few CASSGASVIF TGTGCCAGCAGTGGGGCTAGCGTGATCTTC
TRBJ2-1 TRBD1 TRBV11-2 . CASSLDRLNEQFF TGTGCCAGCAGCCTGGACAGGCTCAATGAGCAGTTCTTC
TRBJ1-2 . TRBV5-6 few CASSTGYYGYTF TGTGCCAGCAGCACAGGGTACTATGGCTACACCTTC
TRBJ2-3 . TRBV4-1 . CASSQQIRGDTQYF TGCGCCAGCAGCCAACAGATTCGTGGAGATACGCAGTATTTT
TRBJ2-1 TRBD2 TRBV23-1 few CASSRASGGQSSYNEQFF TGCGCCAGCAGTCGGGCTAGCGGGGGCCAGAGCTCCTACAATGAGCAGTTCTTC
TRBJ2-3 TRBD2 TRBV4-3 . CASSRGTSDITDTQYF TGCGCCAGCAGCCGCGGGACTAGCGATATCACAGATACGCAGTATTTT
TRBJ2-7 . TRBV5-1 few CASRGAAYEQYF TGCGCCAGCAGGGGGGCAGCCTACGAGCAGTACTTC
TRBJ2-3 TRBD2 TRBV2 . CASSETGLAADTQYF TGTGCCAGCAGTGAGACGGGGCTAGCGGCAGATACGCAGTATTTT
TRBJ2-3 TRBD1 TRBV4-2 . CASSRPGQGADTQYF TGTGCCAGCAGCCGGCCGGGACAGGGGGCAGATACGCAGTATTTT
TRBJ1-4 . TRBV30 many CAQQGTTNEKLFF TGTGCCCAACAGGGTACGACTAATGAAAAACTGTTTTTT
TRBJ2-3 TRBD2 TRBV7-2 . CASSSMGRASGPRDTQYF TGTGCCAGCAGCTCAATGGGGAGGGCTAGCGGTCCAAGAGATACGCAGTATTTT
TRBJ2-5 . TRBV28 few CASRPQGQETQYF TGTGCCAGCAGGCCACAGGGCCAAGAGACCCAGTACTTC
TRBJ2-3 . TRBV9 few CASSVTGFTDTQYF TGTGCCAGCAGCGTAACGGGGTTCACAGATACGCAGTATTTT
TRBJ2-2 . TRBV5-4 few CASRTGWGTGELFF TGTGCCAGCAGAACAGGGTGGGGCACCGGGGAGCTGTTTTTT
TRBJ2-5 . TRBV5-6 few CASYYEETQYF TGTGCCAGCTATTATGAAGAGACCCAGTACTTC
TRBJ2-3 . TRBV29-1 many CSGGHGTWADTQYF TGCAGCGGGGGCCATGGGACTTGGGCAGATACGCAGTATTTT
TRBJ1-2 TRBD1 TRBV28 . CASSLLGQGGGYTF TGTGCCAGCAGTTTGTTAGGACAGGGTGGTGGCTACACCTTC
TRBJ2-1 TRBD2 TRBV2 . CASSTSGLYNEQFF TGTGCCAGTTCGACTAGCGGGTTATACAATGAGCAGTTCTTC
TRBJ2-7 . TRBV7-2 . CASSFQGLGEQYF TGTGCCAGCAGCTTTCAGGGCTTGGGGGAGCAGTACTTC
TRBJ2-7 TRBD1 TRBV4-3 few CASSHEQGINEQYF TGCGCCAGCAGCCACGAACAGGGGATCAACGAGCAGTACTTC
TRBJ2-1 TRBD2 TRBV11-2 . CASSLGASGSGRASEQFF TGTGCCAGCAGCTTAGGGGCTAGTGGGAGCGGGAGGGCCAGTGAGCAGTTCTTC
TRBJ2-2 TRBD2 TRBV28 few CASSLSGLAGGGNTGELFF TGTGCCAGCAGTTTATCGGGACTAGCGGGAGGTGGGAACACCGGGGAGCTGTTTTTT
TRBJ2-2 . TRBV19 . CASSPLTGNTGELFF TGTGCCAGTAGTCCGCTGACAGGGAACACCGGGGAGCTGTTTTTT
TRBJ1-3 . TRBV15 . CATSAGLSGNTIYF TGTGCCACCAGCGCAGGACTCTCTGGAAACACCATATATTTT
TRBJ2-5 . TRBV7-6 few CASSLEFGGRVQETQYF TGTGCCAGCAGCTTAGAATTCGGCGGAAGAGTCCAAGAGACCCAGTACTTC
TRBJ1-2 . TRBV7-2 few CASSPPSGRGGYTF TGTGCCAGCAGCCCCCCCTCAGGGAGGGGTGGCTACACCTTC
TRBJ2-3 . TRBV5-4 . CASSLASYSDTQYF TGTGCCAGCAGCTTGGCTTCCTACTCAGATACGCAGTATTTT